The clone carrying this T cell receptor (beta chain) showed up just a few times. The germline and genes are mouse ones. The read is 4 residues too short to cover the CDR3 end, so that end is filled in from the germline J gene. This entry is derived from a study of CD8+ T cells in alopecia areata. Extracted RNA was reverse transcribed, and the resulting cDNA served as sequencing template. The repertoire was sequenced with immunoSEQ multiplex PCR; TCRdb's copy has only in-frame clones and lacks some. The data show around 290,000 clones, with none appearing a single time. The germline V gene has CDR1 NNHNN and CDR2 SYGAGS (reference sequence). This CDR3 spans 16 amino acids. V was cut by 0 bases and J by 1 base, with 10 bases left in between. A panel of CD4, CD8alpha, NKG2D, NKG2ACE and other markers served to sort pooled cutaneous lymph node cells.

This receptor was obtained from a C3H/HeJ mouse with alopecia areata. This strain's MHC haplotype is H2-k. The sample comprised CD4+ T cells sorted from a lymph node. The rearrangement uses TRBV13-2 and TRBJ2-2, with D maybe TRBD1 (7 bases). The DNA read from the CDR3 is TGTGCCAGCGGTGATGCAAGGGGGCAAAACACCGGG. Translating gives CASGDARGQNTG. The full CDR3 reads CASGDARGQNTGQLYF.